These T cell receptor beta chains were read from a single sample in a study of Ad26.COV2.S vaccination and SARS-CoV-2 variants. Clones were read by immunoSEQ multiplex PCR, and TCRdb kept only the in-frame ones, dropping some. Of 500,000 or so clones in the sample, roughly 89% were seen once. The sample in question was peripheral blood, obtained in a trial of Ad26.COV2.S vaccine versus placebo. The source of these receptors is a person aged 18 to 65 who received the Ad26.COV2.S COVID-19 vaccine or a placebo. The CDR3 runs from the conserved cysteine through the conserved F or W. A D gene is named only where the DNA matches it firmly. The listing skips clone size in some rows; elsewhere it reads once, few, many or a size class.

TRBJ2-5,NA,once,TRBV7-2,TGTGCCAGCAGCTCCCTCAGACAAGAGACCCAGTACTTC,CASSSLRQETQYF
TRBJ1-4,NA,NA,TRBV5-1,TGCGCCAGCAGCCGGGCTGAAAATGAAAAACTGTTTTTT,CASSRAENEKLFF
TRBJ2-3,NA,NA,TRBV2,TGTGCCAGCAGGGTTCACATCACCGCAGATACGCAGTATTTT,CASRVHITADTQYF
TRBJ2-1,TRBD1,NA,TRBV2,TGTGCCAGCAGTCCCCGGACAGGGAACTACAATGAGCAGTTCTTC,CASSPRTGNYNEQFF
TRBJ2-2,NA,once,TRBV7-3,TGTGCCAGCAGCTTATTTGGCAGGGACACCGGGGAGCTGTTTTTT,CASSLFGRDTGELFF
TRBJ2-6,NA,NA,TRBV27,TGTGCCAGCTCGAACCTGCCTGGGGCCAACGTCCTGACTTTC,CASSNLPGANVLTF
TRBJ2-3,NA,NA,TRBV5-5,TGTGCCAGCAGCTTGAGGGCAGGGCCCTTGGTCACAGATACGCAGTATTTT,CASSLRAGPLVTDTQYF
TRBJ2-3,TRBD2,NA,TRBV10-3,TGTGCCATCAGGGCAGGGACTAGCGGGAGCACAGATACGCAGTATTTT,CAIRAGTSGSTDTQYF
TRBJ1-5,NA,NA,TRBV6-5,TGTGCCAGCAGACCCCCTGGGGGACCAAATCAGCCCCAGCATTTT,CASRPPGGPNQPQHF
TRBJ1-2,NA,few,TRBV27,TGTGCCAGCAGTTTATCGGCGGGGGCCCCTTTTGGCTACACCTTC,CASSLSAGAPFGYTF
TRBJ2-7,TRBD1,NA,TRBV18,TGTGCCAGCTCACCTACCAGCGGGACAGGGTCCCACGAGCAGTACTTC,CASSPTSGTGSHEQYF
TRBJ2-2,TRBD2,NA,TRBV7-9,TGTGCCAGCACCCTAGGGGAGGGGAAGGCCGGGGAGCTGTTTTTT,CASTLGEGKAGELFF
TRBJ2-3,NA,NA,TRBV14,TGTGCCAGCAGCCAAGGTACCGGGTACGGCCGCGCCACAGATACGCAGTATTTT,CASSQGTGYGRATDTQYF
TRBJ1-2,NA,NA,TRBV5-1,TGCGCCAGCGGGCCAGGACCACCTAACTATGGCTACACCTTC,CASGPGPPNYGYTF
TRBJ1-1,NA,once,TRBV7-8,TGTGCCAGCAGCTTAGCAGGGACCACTGAAGCTTTCTTT,CASSLAGTTEAFF
TRBJ2-3,TRBD2,once,TRBV9,TGTGCCAGCAGCGTAGAGGGACTAGCGGGGGATACGCAGTATTTT,CASSVEGLAGDTQYF
TRBJ1-4,NA,NA,TRBV5-1,TGCGCCAGCAGCTGGGGCCTAACTAATGAAAAACTGTTTTTT,CASSWGLTNEKLFF
TRBJ2-1,NA,NA,TRBV7-2,TGTGCCAGCAGCTTAGAAGGGGCAGTTCGATCCTACAATGAGCAGTTCTTC,CASSLEGAVRSYNEQFF
TRBJ1-2,TRBD1,NA,TRBV6-2/TRBV6-3,TGTGCCAGCAGTTACTGGGGACAGGGCCGTGGCTACACCTTC,CASSYWGQGRGYTF
TRBJ1-4,NA,NA,TRBV3-1/TRBV3-2,TGTGCCAGCAGCCAAGTTGATAGGGCAGAAGAAAAACTGTTTTTT,CASSQVDRAEEKLFF
TRBJ2-7,NA,once,TRBV6-5,TGTGCCAGCAGTTACTCAACAGGAGAACGGTACTACGAGCAGTACTTC,CASSYSTGERYYEQYF
TRBJ2-2,NA,NA,TRBV3-1/TRBV3-2,TGTGCCAGCAGCCCCCGACAGACCTCGGACACCGGGGAGCTGTTTTTT,CASSPRQTSDTGELFF
TRBJ2-3,TRBD2,once,TRBV5-6,TGTGCCAGCAGCTTTGTGGGAGGGTATCTGGGCACAGATACGCAGTATTTT,CASSFVGGYLGTDTQYF
TRBJ2-1,NA,NA,TRBV6-5,TGTGCCAGCAGTATCCAGAGGGAGCAGTTCTTC,CASSIQREQFF
TRBJ2-7,NA,NA,TRBV13,TGTGCCAGCAGCATCGACAGAGGCGAGCAGTACTTC,CASSIDRGEQYF
TRBJ1-3,NA,NA,TRBV4-2,TGTGCCAGCAGCCAATCTACAGGATCTATCCGCTCTGGAAACACCATATATTTT,CASSQSTGSIRSGNTIYF
TRBJ2-3,NA,NA,TRBV3-1/TRBV3-2,TGTGCCAGCAGCCACCGGTGGGGGGGCGCAGATACGCAGTATTTT,CASSHRWGGADTQYF
TRBJ1-1,NA,NA,TRBV27,TGTGCCAGCAGCCGGACGGGGGAGATCACTGAAGCTTTCTTT,CASSRTGEITEAFF
TRBJ1-2,TRBD1,NA,TRBV10-3,TGTGCCATCAGTGATCGACAGGGGAACGGCTACACCTTC,CAISDRQGNGYTF
TRBJ1-2,NA,NA,TRBV7-2,TGTGCCAGCAGCTCTCGGACACTTTATGGCTACACCTTC,CASSSRTLYGYTF
TRBJ2-1,NA,NA,TRBV4-1,TGCGCCAGCAGCCAAGTTAGGGGAGAGGAGCAGTTCTTC,CASSQVRGEEQFF
TRBJ2-5,NA,NA,TRBV12-2,TGTGCAAGTCGCCAAGATAGAGGCGACGAGACCCAGTACTTC,CASRQDRGDETQYF
TRBJ1-2,NA,NA,TRBV11-1,TGTGCCAGCAGCTCCTTGGACGCGGATTATGGCTACACCTTC,CASSSLDADYGYTF
TRBJ2-3,TRBD2,NA,TRBV5-1,TGCGCCAGCAGCTGGGGGGGACTAGCGGGGTCAGTCCCCGATACGCAGTATTTT,CASSWGGLAGSVPDTQYF
TRBJ1-2,NA,NA,TRBV10-2,TGCGCCAGCAGTGATACCGGGTTCAGTGGCTACACCTTC,CASSDTGFSGYTF
TRBJ2-5,NA,NA,TRBV9,TGTGCCAGCAGCGTGGGGGGTTCGGGAGCGGAGACCCAGTACTTC,CASSVGGSGAETQYF
TRBJ2-5,NA,NA,TRBV30,TGTGCCTGGAGTGTAGGTGCAGGCCGAGAGACCCAGTACTTC,CAWSVGAGRETQYF
TRBJ1-1,TRBD1,once,TRBV7-2,TGTGCCAGCAGCTTAGAGGGGGCACCGAACACTGAAGCTTTCTTT,CASSLEGAPNTEAFF
TRBJ2-2,TRBD2,NA,TRBV5-1,TGCGCCAGCAGCTTGGAGCCTAGCGGGGGGACCGGGGAGCTGTTTTTT,CASSLEPSGGTGELFF